This TCR beta chain was recovered during a study of post-analysis software for immune sequencing data. The study, taken as a whole, reports: Patients with multiple sclerosis recorded significantly lower normalized Chao1 diversity than controls, the study found. Analysis by F measure revealed that same-batch samples clustered strongly together.

TCR beta cDNA libraries included unique molecular identifiers. Input amounts of about 0.85 to 11 million T cells were used. These gave roughly 0.5 million cDNA molecules, so each molecule approximated one T cell. TCRdb reprocessed the PCR reads via MiXCR and lists one record per CDR3 protein. The sample has a few hundred thousand distinct CDR3 sequences; approximately 38% are singletons. About this clonotype itself: Its antigen is unidentified.

The sample comprised blood. The receptor was derived from a girl aged 2 to 10 with multiple sclerosis.

The CDR3 is CASSQGSKGETQYF. Written as DNA, the CDR3 is TGCGCCAGCAGCCAAGGTTCTAAGGGTGAGACCCAGTACTTC. V usage is TRBV4-3 and J usage is TRBJ2-5; D gene uncertain. Germline CDR1 LGHNA, CDR2 YSLEER. This CDR3 spans 14 amino acids. V was pared by 1 base and J by 5 bases, with 11 bases between.